These 32 T cell receptor beta chains originate from one sample sequenced in a study of type 1 regulatory T cells. Their recognized antigens are unknown. TCRdb used MiXCR to reprocess the reads, holding one entry per CDR3 protein. The repertoire holds some 20,000 distinct CDR3 sequences, about half seen once, with around 4.8% in the top ten. The sequenced sample consisted of cultured T cells, either the whole culture or a sorted T cell fraction (not recorded which). The source is a human donor in good health.

The chain has TRBV28 and TRBJ1-1, with D possibly matching TRBD1 (5 bases). The CDR3 length is 11 residues. V lost 5 bases and J 11 bases, leaving 12 bases between the germline ends. Looked up from germline, CDR1 is MDHEN and CDR2 is SYDVKM. For the CDR3, the DNA is TGTGCCAGCAGTGGGACCCGCTTCGCTTTCTTT. This gives the protein CASSGTRFAFF. The full variable domain, completed using reference TRBV28 and TRBJ1-1, is DVKVTQSSRYLVKRTGEKVFLECVQDMDHENMFWYRQDPGLGLRLIYFSYDVKMKEKGDIPEGYSVSREKKERFSLILESASTNQTSMYLCASSGTRFAFFGQGTRLTVV.

The chain couples TRBV30 to TRBJ2-1, with TRBD2 as a possible D gene (6 bases). The CDR3 loop spans 13 amino acids. CDR1 GTSNPN and CDR2 SVGIG come from the germline V gene (reference sequence). Trimming cost V 2 bases and J 6 bases, with 11 bases left between them. CDR3 DNA sequence: TGTGCCTGGAGTACTAGCAAGGTCAATGAGCAGTTCTTC. Its translation is CAWSTSKVNEQFF.

This chain joins TRBV20-1 and TRBJ2-7, with 9 nucleotides matching TRBD1. Germline CDR1 is DFQATT and CDR2 is SNEGSKA (reference sequence). The CDR3 is 14 residues long. J was trimmed by 3 bases and V by 6 bases; bases with no gene match: 9. DNA for the CDR3: TGCAGTGCGACAGGGACAGGGAAGGTCTACGAGCAGTACTTC. Amino acids: CSATGTGKVYEQYF.

Remarks on this clonotype: This may be a read error, as it is one base from a much larger clone. The chain carries TRBV12-3 or TRBV12-4 and TRBJ2-2; D might be TRBD1 (6 bases). The CDR3 sequence is 15 residues long. The DNA of the CDR3 is TGTGCCAGCAGTGCCATACAGGGTGTGCCCGGGGTGCTGTTTTTT. Protein: CASSAIQGVPGVLFF.

This clonotype was recorded a few times. The rearrangement joins TRBV11-2 to TRBJ1-2; D gene ambiguous. The CDR3 is 15 amino acids. Germline V gene lookup returns CDR1 SGHAT and CDR2 FQNNGV. V lost 3 bases and J 7 bases, leaving 18 bases between the germline ends. The CDR3 sequence is CASSFPRLVEGGYTF. Here the CDR3 DNA reads TGTGCCAGCAGCTTCCCCAGACTTGTCGAGGGTGGCTACACCTTC.

This sequence joins TRBV20-1 and TRBJ2-5; 11 bases are a match to TRBD2. Losses at the gene ends were 6 bases for V and 2 bases for J; bases not matched to a gene: 5. The CDR3 covers 14 residues. Germline values: CDR1 DFQATT, CDR2 SNEGSKA (reference sequence). The CDR3 loop reads CSARLAGPQETQYF. CDR3 in DNA: TGCAGTGCCCGACTAGCGGGGCCTCAAGAGACCCAGTACTTC.

Concerning this clonotype: One base away lies a much larger clone, so this may be a sequencing read error. This CDR3 is CASSLYNTWELFF. The CDR3 DNA reads TGCGCCAGCAGCTTGTACAACACCTGGGAGCTGTTTTTT. The chain employs TRBV5-1 and TRBJ2-2; no clear D gene. CDR3 length: 13 amino acids. Germline V gene sequence: CDR1 SGHRS, CDR2 YFSETQ.

This clonotype was counted between two and nine times. This sequence joins TRBV29-1 and TRBJ2-3, with D perhaps being TRBD1 or TRBD2 (5 bases each). Trimming shortened V by 3 bases and J by 0 bases, and 7 bases separated the two germline ends. CDR1 is SQVTM and CDR2 is ANQGSEA in the germline V gene. The CDR3 is 13 amino acids. CDR3 bases: TGCAGCGTTGAGGGACCTAGCACAGATACGCAGTATTTT. This gives the protein CSVEGPSTDTQYF.

This clonotype has only a few counts. The chain uses TRBV20-1 and TRBJ2-2; weak D call: TRBD2 (7 bases). This CDR3 contains 15 residues. Germline-derived CDR1 and CDR2 are DFQATT and SNEGSKA (reference sequence). Trimming pared 2 bases from V and 5 bases from J, leaving 15 bases between. The CDR3 sequence is CSARSQGGMTGELFF. The CDR3 DNA is TGCAGTGCTAGATCACAGGGAGGGATGACCGGGGAGCTGTTTTTT.

On this clonotype: This may be a read error: a much more frequent sequence differs by one nucleotide. The rearrangement joins TRBV18 to TRBJ2-5, with D unclear. V lost 2 bases and J 3 bases, leaving 7 bases between the germline ends. This CDR3 has 13 residues. Germline V gene sequence: CDR1 KGHSH, CDR2 LQKENI. For the CDR3, the DNA is TGTGCCAGCTCACCATCCTCCAAAGAGACCCAGTACTTC. Translated: CASSPSSKETQYF.

This clonotype appeared a few times. The CDR3 sequence: CASSGTGVKGGYEQYF. The CDR3 DNA is TGTGCCAGCAGCGGGACAGGGGTTAAAGGGGGCTACGAGCAGTACTTC. The rearrangement links TRBV11-3 to TRBJ2-7; 10 positions match TRBD1. The CDR3 spans 16 residues. CDR1 is SGHNT, CDR2 YENEEA, per germline. Trimming removed 5 bases from V and 3 bases from J; junction bases left unmatched: 10.

This chain connects TRBV28 to TRBJ1-5; no firm D call. This CDR3 contains 13 residues. With 0 bases removed from V and 4 bases from J, the gap between germline ends came to 4 bases. Germline assignment: CDR1 MDHEN and CDR2 SYDVKM. The CDR3: CASSLWGNQPQHF. The CDR3 bases are TGTGCCAGCAGTTTATGGGGAAATCAGCCCCAGCATTTT.

In this sample, this clonotype is medium-sized. The V gene is TRBV20-1, the J gene TRBJ1-1; 8 nucleotides match TRBD1. From germline, CDR1 is DFQATT and CDR2 SNEGSKA (reference sequence). The CDR3 runs to 13 residues. Trimming removed 6 bases from V and 1 base from J; junction bases left unmatched: 4. As DNA, the CDR3 is TGCAGTGCCGCAGGGGGCGGGAACACTGAAGCTTTCTTT. Translated: CSAAGGGNTEAFF.

This chain links TRBV5-1 with TRBJ1-6; weak D call: TRBD1 (6 bases). The ends were cut back, 0 bases at V and 1 base at J, with 14 bases in the middle. CDR3 length: 18 residues. In germline, CDR1 is SGHRS, CDR2 YFSETQ. In DNA, the CDR3 is TGCGCCAGCAGCTTGGATCCGGGGGGCGCTTCCTATAATTCACCCCTCCACTTT. Its translation is CASSLDPGGASYNSPLHF.

V usage is TRBV4-1 and J usage is TRBJ1-1; D unresolved. There are 16 residues in the CDR3. CDR1 is MGHRA, CDR2 YSYEKL, per germline. Trimming took off 1 base at V and 0 bases at J, with 12 bases between the two ends. As DNA, the CDR3 is TGCGCCAGCAGCCAAGCTAATTTGGTGGTGAACACTGAAGCTTTCTTT. Protein sequence: CASSQANLVVNTEAFF.

This sequence joins TRBV10-3 and TRBJ1-1, with unresolved D. Germline values: CDR1 ENHRY, CDR2 SYGVKD. V lost 6 bases, J lost 0 bases, and 5 bases lay in between. This CDR3 is built from 12 residues. CDR3 protein: CAISGMNTEAFF. Here the CDR3 DNA reads TGTGCCATCAGCGGCATGAACACTGAAGCTTTCTTT.

The V call is TRBV7-2, the J call TRBJ1-5; D unclear. The CDR3 loop spans 15 amino acids. Germline V gives CDR1 SGHTA, CDR2 FQGNSA. V was pared by 1 base and J by 6 bases, with 13 bases between. Here the CDR3 reads CASSLGPLGSQPQHF. CDR3 DNA sequence: TGTGCCAGCAGCTTAGGACCCCTAGGCAGTCAGCCCCAGCATTTT.

The J gene is TRBJ2-3, the V gene TRBV20-1, with 14 bases lining up with TRBD2. CDR1 and CDR2 from the germline V gene are DFQATT and SNEGSKA (reference sequence). The CDR3 sequence is 15 residues long. The V segment lost 5 bases and the J segment 4 bases; nucleotides outside the gene matches: 5. The CDR3 DNA is TGCAGTGCTGAGGGACTAGCGGGGGATCCAGATACGCAGTATTTT. It yields the protein CSAEGLAGDPDTQYF.

The V gene is TRBV20-1, the J gene TRBJ2-3; 8 bases fit TRBD2. V lost 6 bases, J lost 1 base, and 6 bases stayed unmatched. The CDR3 covers 14 residues. Germline CDR1 is DFQATT and CDR2 is SNEGSKA (reference sequence). The CDR3 loop reads CSATTSGRTDTQYF. The CDR3 DNA reads as TGCAGTGCAACTACTAGCGGACGCACAGATACGCAGTATTTT.

In regard to this clonotype: Sequence at one end of the junction differs from germline and may be a read error. The chain uses TRBV5-1 and TRBJ1-1; TRBD1 is a possible D gene (5 bases). The CDR3 length is 13 residues. From germline, CDR1 is SGHRS and CDR2 YFSETQ. The CDR3 DNA sequence: TGCTCCAGCAGCCTAGGGACGAACACTGAAGCTTTCTTT. It encodes CSSSLGTNTEAFF.

The chain carries TRBV20-1 and TRBJ2-7; the match to TRBD2 covers 12 bases. Germline V gene sequence: CDR1 DFQATT, CDR2 SNEGSKA (reference sequence). V lost 5 bases to trimming and J lost 3 bases; unmatched junction nucleotides: 8. This CDR3 comprises 15 residues. This CDR3 reads CSAQETSGGRYEQYF. The DNA of the CDR3 is TGCAGTGCTCAAGAGACTAGCGGGGGCCGCTACGAGCAGTACTTC.

V usage is TRBV7-9 and J usage is TRBJ1-2; 7 positions agree with TRBD1. V lost 5 bases and J lost 0; bases outside the gene matches: 6. The CDR3 extends over 15 amino acids. Germline CDR1 SEHNR, CDR2 FQNEAQ (reference sequence). The CDR3 DNA is TGTGCCAGCAGCCCTCAGGGGGGAGCTAACTATGGCTACACCTTC. Translated, it gives CASSPQGGANYGYTF.

The chain has TRBV6-5 and TRBJ1-2; 8 nucleotides agree with TRBD1. V lost 8 bases and J lost 6; bases outside the gene matches: 14. Looked up from germline, CDR1 is MNHEY and CDR2 is SVGAGI. The CDR3 spans 15 residues. This CDR3 is CASLQKQGVLNGYTF. For the CDR3, the DNA is TGTGCCAGCCTACAAAAACAGGGGGTTCTAAATGGCTACACCTTC.

This clonotype is categorized as medium-sized. The chain carries TRBV4-1 and TRBJ1-3, with unresolved D. The CDR3 has 16 amino acids. Germline V gives CDR1 MGHRA, CDR2 YSYEKL. Trimming removed 1 base at V and 0 bases at J, with 10 bases between. The CDR3 loop is CASSQGAAVSGNTIYF. The CDR3 DNA reads TGCGCCAGCAGCCAAGGCGCGGCGGTCTCTGGAAACACCATATATTTT.

Only a few counts were recorded for this clonotype. V is TRBV7-3 and J is TRBJ1-4, with 11 bases aligning to TRBD1. The germline V gene encodes CDR1 SGHTA and CDR2 FQGTGA. The CDR3 runs 15 residues. With V trimmed by 2 bases and J by 8 bases, 4 bases remained unmatched. The CDR3 nucleotides read TGTGCCAGCAGCTTATCCGGGACAGGGGGGGAAAAACTGTTTTTT. This codes for CASSLSGTGGEKLFF. The full variable domain, completed using reference TRBV7-3 and TRBJ1-4, is GAGVSQTPSNKVTEKGKYVELRCDPISGHTALYWYRQSLGQGPEFLIYFQGTGAADDSGLPNDRFFAVRPEGSVSTLKIQRTERGDSAVYLCASSLSGTGGEKLFFGSGTQLSVL.

This clonotype was counted between two and nine times. The V and J genes are TRBV5-1 and TRBJ1-3; 8 bases match TRBD1. This CDR3 spans 14 amino acids. V lost 3 bases to trimming and J lost 4 bases; unmatched junction nucleotides: 3. CDR1 and CDR2 (germline): SGHRS, YFSETQ. The CDR3 here is CASSYGQGGNTIYF. CDR3 sequence (DNA): TGCGCCAGCAGCTACGGACAGGGCGGAAACACCATATATTTT.

The chain carries TRBV6-1 and TRBJ1-2, with 7 bases lining up with TRBD1. CDR1 and CDR2 from the germline V gene are MNHNS and SASEGT. The CDR3 contains 16 residues. The trim removed 3 bases at V and 9 bases at J, leaving 16 bases unmatched. CDR3 bases: TGTGCCAGCAGTGATTGGTTCGGCAGGGGGACCCCTAGCTACACCTTC. Residues: CASSDWFGRGTPSYTF.

This clonotype is medium-sized (0.01 to 0.1%) within its sample. The DNA of the CDR3 is TGTGCCATCAGGGGGACAGGGAAGAACACCGGGGAGCTGTTTTTT. Its translation is CAIRGTGKNTGELFF. The genes are TRBV10-3 and TRBJ2-2; 9 nucleotides match TRBD1. This CDR3 comprises 15 residues. V dropped 6 bases and J dropped 1; count of bases not matched to a gene: 3. Germline CDR1 is ENHRY and CDR2 is SYGVKD.

This clonotype was seen just once. The rearrangement uses TRBV10-1 and TRBJ2-7; 12 bases align to TRBD1. This CDR3 comprises 18 residues. Germline V gene data show CDR1 as WNHNN and CDR2 as SYGVQD (reference sequence). J lost 3 bases, V lost 0 bases, and 9 bases had no gene match. The CDR3 is CASSESGLGTGGIYEQYF. The DNA for the CDR3 is TGCGCCAGCAGTGAGTCAGGTTTGGGGACAGGGGGCATCTACGAGCAGTACTTC.

The genes are TRBV9 and TRBJ1-2, with 7 nucleotides matching TRBD1. The CDR3 has 15 residues. Trimming at V came to 3 bases and at J to 6 bases, leaving 11 bases not matched to a gene. From germline, CDR1 is SGDLS and CDR2 YYNGEE. The CDR3 reads CASSAMTGRVHGYTF. CDR3 sequence (DNA): TGTGCCAGCAGCGCGATGACAGGGAGGGTTCATGGCTACACCTTC.

This clonotype was detected only a few times. The chain combines TRBV20-1 with TRBJ2-7, with TRBD2 matching over 10 bases. V lost 5 bases to trimming and J lost 4 bases; unmatched junction nucleotides: 8. CDR1 DFQATT and CDR2 SNEGSKA come from the germline V gene (reference sequence). The CDR3 spans 14 residues. This CDR3 reads CSAASGGAFYEQYF. The CDR3 DNA sequence: TGCAGTGCTGCAAGCGGGGGGGCGTTTTACGAGCAGTACTTC.

This chain joins TRBV6-1 and TRBJ2-5; a possible D gene is TRBD2 (5 bases). The CDR3 runs to 13 residues. Trimming left V 10 bases short and J 3 bases short, with 15 bases between. Germline loops: CDR1 MNHNS, CDR2 SASEGT. CDR3 loop: CAISLSGKETQYF. The DNA of the CDR3 is TGTGCCATCTCCTTGTCCGGGAAAGAGACCCAGTACTTC.